These 22 T cell receptor beta chains were sequenced from one sample in a study of T-cell reconstitution after alpha-beta-depleted transplantation in children. Preparation of the TCRbeta library used unique molecular identifiers. From the PCR reads, TCRdb called clonotypes with MiXCR, one entry per CDR3 protein. The table includes a few hundred thousand distinct CDR3 sequences, around 9.6% detected once. Material: PBMCs from the stem cell graft donor, obtained from the stem cell graft. Receptors were obtained from a human donor who donated a stem cell graft to a child with acute lymphoblastic leukemia.

This clonotype showed up just a few times. This chain connects TRBV7-2 to TRBJ2-3, with 12 positions matching TRBD2. The J segment lost 2 bases and the V segment lost 5 bases, leaving 8 bases of the junction unmatched. The CDR3 spans 17 residues. Germline lookup yields CDR1 SGHTA and CDR2 FQGNSA. The CDR3 loop is CASSARTSGVFTDTQYF. CDR3 in DNA: TGTGCCAGCAGCGCCAGGACTAGCGGGGTCTTCACAGATACGCAGTATTTT.

This clonotype has at least ten counts. J is TRBJ2-7 and V is TRBV3-1; D gene unclear. V was pared by 0 bases and J by 3 bases, with 9 bases between. This CDR3 spans 14 amino acids. Germline V gene sequence: CDR1 LGHDT, CDR2 YNNKEL (reference sequence). CDR3 nucleotides: TGTGCCAGCAGCCAAGACTACGGCAGCTACGAGCAGTACTTC. Translation gives CASSQDYGSYEQYF.

J is TRBJ2-2 and V is TRBV7-8; unclear D gene. The CDR3 has 14 residues. V was cut by 2 bases and J by 6 bases, with 10 bases left in between. Per germline, CDR1 SGHVS and CDR2 FQNEAQ. The CDR3 sequence is CASSLNKVPGELFF. As DNA, the CDR3 is TGTGCCAGCAGCTTAAATAAGGTCCCCGGGGAGCTGTTTTTT.

This clonotype turned up a few times. The CDR3 is CAISESPIYEQYF. CDR3 nucleotide sequence: TGTGCCATCAGTGAGTCCCCGATCTACGAGCAGTACTTC. The chain employs TRBV10-3 and TRBJ2-7; the D is unclear. Germline V gives CDR1 ENHRY, CDR2 SYGVKD. Trimming pared 0 bases from V and 3 bases from J, leaving 6 bases between. This CDR3 is 13 amino acids long.

This clonotype was detected ten times or more. The chain couples TRBV6-4 to TRBJ1-1; D unresolved. The CDR3 sequence is 14 residues long. Germline V gene sequence: CDR1 MRHNA, CDR2 SNTAGT. Between the trimmed V and J ends, which lost 4 bases and 1 base, there was a span of 10 bases. The CDR3 loop is CASSVVPGNTEAFF. The CDR3 nucleotides are TGTGCCAGCAGTGTTGTGCCTGGGAACACTGAAGCTTTCTTT.

The chain combines TRBV5-1 with TRBJ2-5, with 13 bases identical to TRBD2. Germline values: CDR1 SGHRS, CDR2 YFSETQ. V gave up 6 bases and J gave up 2 bases; unmatched junction bases: 4. The CDR3 loop spans 15 amino acids. The CDR3 DNA reads as TGCGCCAGCACCCCACTAGCGGGGGGGCAAGAGACCCAGTACTTC. Protein product: CASTPLAGGQETQYF. The complete variable domain, with remaining parts taken from reference TRBV5-1 and TRBJ2-5, reads KAGVTQTPRYLIKTRGQQVTLSCSPISGHRSVSWYQQTPGQGLQFLFEYFSETQRNKGNFPGRFSGRQFSNSRSEMNVSTLELGDSALYLCASTPLAGGQETQYFGPGTRLLVL.

This clonotype occurred a few times. The chain is built from TRBV7-9 and TRBJ2-1, with 9 nucleotides matching TRBD1. V lost 6 bases to trimming and J lost 4 bases; unmatched junction nucleotides: 7. The CDR3 sequence is 15 residues long. Per the germline V gene, CDR1 is SEHNR and CDR2 is FQNEAQ (reference sequence). This CDR3 is CASRYRTGVYNEQFF. The CDR3 nucleotides are TGTGCCAGCAGGTACAGGACAGGGGTATACAATGAGCAGTTCTTC.

This clonotype came up many times. The chain couples TRBV7-2 to TRBJ2-3; the match to TRBD2 covers 8 bases. The J segment lost 0 bases and the V segment lost 1 base, leaving 3 bases of the junction unmatched. There are 16 residues in the CDR3. CDR1 and CDR2 (germline): SGHTA, FQGNSA. CDR3 region: CASSLGTSSSTDTQYF. The DNA of the CDR3 is TGTGCCAGCAGCTTAGGGACTAGCAGTAGCACAGATACGCAGTATTTT. Full variable domain (missing parts from reference TRBV7-2 and TRBJ2-3): GAGVSQSPSNKVTEKGKDVELRCDPISGHTALYWYRQSLGQGLEFLIYFQGNSAPDKSGLPSDRFSAERTGGSVSTLTIQRTQQEDSAVYLCASSLGTSSSTDTQYFGPGTRLTVL.

This clonotype was detected only a few times. The chain links TRBV14 to TRBJ2-7; unclear D gene. The ends were cut back, 5 bases at V and 7 bases at J, with 9 bases in the middle. Germline CDR1 reads SGHDN; CDR2 reads FVKESK. The CDR3 has 11 amino acids. CDR3 protein: CASSADGEQYF. DNA for the CDR3: TGTGCCAGCAGCGCTGATGGGGAGCAGTACTTC.

The genes are TRBV5-1 and TRBJ1-2, with no clear D. The CDR3 totals 15 residues. Trimming left V 0 bases short and J 4 bases short, with 13 bases between. CDR1 is SGHRS and CDR2 is YFSETQ in the germline V gene. The CDR3 DNA reads as TGCGCCAGCAGCTTGGAAGGCTCTCGCCCCTATGGCTACACCTTC. Translation: CASSLEGSRPYGYTF.

This clonotype came up many times. The chain carries TRBV10-3 and TRBJ2-5; D is ambiguous. The CDR3 is 10 amino acids. Germline values: CDR1 ENHRY, CDR2 SYGVKD. The V gene lost 8 bases and the J gene lost 5 bases, with 6 bases spanning the gap. CDR3 sequence (DNA): TGTGCCATCGGTCGGGAGACCCAGTACTTC. Translation gives CAIGRETQYF.

This clonotype came up a few times. The rearrangement links TRBV9 to TRBJ2-5; TRBD2 is a possible D gene (6 bases). Germline V CDR1 and CDR2: SGDLS, YYNGEE. There are 14 residues in the CDR3. Trimming took off 2 bases at V and 7 bases at J, with 15 bases between the two ends. In nucleotides, the CDR3 is TGTGCCAGCAGCGTCGGGGGTGCCGGTGGGACCCAGTACTTC. Translating gives CASSVGGAGGTQYF.

This clonotype was picked up many times. This chain connects TRBV29-1 to TRBJ1-2, with unresolved D. CDR1 is SQVTM and CDR2 is ANQGSEA in the germline V gene. V gave up 3 bases and J gave up 2 bases, with 4 bases separating them. This CDR3 contains 11 residues. The CDR3 nucleotides read TGCAGCGTTGAGGAGAACTATGGCTACACCTTC. Amino acids: CSVEENYGYTF.

This clonotype was detected ten times or more. The V and J genes are TRBV7-8 and TRBJ2-1, with TRBD2 as a possible D gene (6 bases). V gave up 5 bases and J gave up 2 bases, with 16 bases separating them. From germline, CDR1 is SGHVS and CDR2 FQNEAQ. The CDR3 runs to 16 residues. This CDR3 is CASSVRGGAAYNEQFF. CDR3 DNA: TGTGCCAGCAGCGTCCGGGGCGGGGCCGCCTACAATGAGCAGTTCTTC.

V is TRBV6-5 and J is TRBJ1-5, with 10 bases that match TRBD1. The germline CDR1 and CDR2 sequences are MNHEY and SVGAGI. The CDR3 covers 18 residues. Unmatched junction bases numbered 13, after V lost 2 bases and J lost 6 bases. This CDR3 reads CASSYPTGGGLSSQPQHF. The CDR3 DNA reads TGTGCCAGCAGTTACCCGACAGGGGGCGGTTTGTCGTCTCAGCCCCAGCATTTT.

The rearrangement joins TRBV7-8 to TRBJ2-5; D ambiguous. Germline CDR1 reads SGHVS; CDR2 reads FQNEAQ. The CDR3 sequence is 14 residues long. V was cut by 5 bases and J by 6 bases, with 16 bases left in between. CDR3 sequence reads: CASSLRDLPKTQYF. The CDR3 DNA follows: TGTGCCAGCAGCCTCAGAGATCTGCCGAAGACCCAGTACTTC.

This clonotype was seen more than once but under ten times. V and J are TRBV12-3 or TRBV12-4 and TRBJ1-5; D perhaps matches TRBD1 (5 bases). This CDR3 has 16 residues. V lost 4 bases, J lost 5 bases, and 18 bases lay in between. The CDR3 region has the DNA TGTGCCAGCAGTTCTCCCCCAAGGGACGGGGATCAGCCCCAGCATTTT. It is translated as CASSSPPRDGDQPQHF.

This clonotype showed up many times. The chain couples TRBV6-5 to TRBJ2-5; D is perhaps TRBD2 (6 bases). This CDR3 has 14 residues. Germline CDR1 reads MNHEY; CDR2 reads SVGAGI. Trimming cost V 4 bases and J 6 bases, with 15 bases left between them. The CDR3 nucleotides read TGTGCCAGCAGTTCCACGGACCGGGGGAAGACCCAGTACTTC. This sequence encodes CASSSTDRGKTQYF.

This clonotype has just a few counts. The J gene is TRBJ2-2, the V gene TRBV20-1, with 10 bases fitting TRBD1. J was trimmed by 7 bases and V by 3 bases; bases with no gene match: 8. Germline loops: CDR1 DFQATT, CDR2 SNEGSKA (reference sequence). The CDR3 runs to 15 residues. Here the CDR3 DNA reads TGCAGTGCTAGGACAGGGGGCGCAGCCGGCGGGGAGCTGTTTTTT. It is translated as CSARTGGAAGGELFF.

This clonotype showed up many times. As DNA, the CDR3 is TGTGCCAGCAGCCCGCACGGACAAATCTATGGCTACACCTTC. Encoded protein: CASSPHGQIYGYTF. The chain carries TRBV11-2 and TRBJ1-2, with D tentatively TRBD1 (5 bases). V was clipped by 5 bases and J by 4 bases, with 14 bases between them. Germline V gene sequence: CDR1 SGHAT, CDR2 FQNNGV. The CDR3 loop spans 14 amino acids.

V is TRBV6-1 and J is TRBJ2-7; 9 bases agree with TRBD1. The CDR3 consists of 14 residues. Germline CDR1 MNHNS, CDR2 SASEGT. V lost 5 bases, J lost 6 bases, and 8 bases stayed unmatched. The CDR3, as DNA: TGTGCCAGCAGTCCGGGACAGGGAATTAGCGAGCAGTACTTC. Translation: CASSPGQGISEQYF.

This clonotype has more than one count but fewer than ten. The chain uses TRBV15 and TRBJ2-7; D unresolved. CDR1 and CDR2 from the germline V gene are LNHNV and YYDKDF (reference sequence). This CDR3 region has 16 residues. With 0 bases removed from V and 0 bases from J, the gap between germline ends came to 12 bases. For the CDR3, the DNA is TGTGCCACCAGCAGAGATCGCTCCAGGAGCTCCTACGAGCAGTACTTC. It codes for CATSRDRSRSSYEQYF.